Only one count was recorded for the clone carrying this T cell receptor beta chain. Its target is not known. These data originate in a study of T cells in Graves' hyperthyroidism and ophthalmopathy. Points from the study as a whole: Most thyroid clonotypes with frequency above 0.001 were detected in blood. The model predicted ophthalmopathy a median roughly six months before onset.

Authors of the study amplified TCR beta CDR3 regions from RNA transcripts. With the HTBI primer set, the TCR CDR3 went through a first round of RT-PCR. TCRdb redid the calling of the multiplex PCR reads with MiXCR, one entry per CDR3 protein. Of over 700,000 distinct CDR3 sequences listed, roughly 40% are singletons. V lost 4 bases and J lost 5, with 15 bases in between. This CDR3 comprises 15 residues. The chain links TRBV12-3 or TRBV12-4 to TRBJ1-5; D may be TRBD1 (5 bases). The sequencing input was blood. This TCR came from a young man with Graves' hyperthyroidism. The CDR3 coding sequence is TGTGCCAGCAGTTCCCTCGGGGGAGGCTATCAGCCCCAGCATTTT. This codes for CASSSLGGGYQPQHF.